This T cell receptor (beta chain) comes out of a study of shared clonotypes between healthy human individuals. This clone came up a few times. Each subset's genomic DNA was shared equally among a number of immunoSEQ plates. The table came from immunoSEQ multiplex PCR; TCRdb's copy has only in-frame clones and leaves some out. The sample has about 2.4 million clones, under 95% seen once. V was cut by 10 bases and J by 0 bases, with 18 bases left in between. The CDR3 is 15 amino acids. Germline CDR1 is MDHEN and CDR2 is SYDVKM. The chain is built from TRBV28 and TRBJ1-1; D is unresolved. The specimen was naive CD4+ T cells from PBMCs. Subset specified: CD45RA+ positively selected. The sequence was obtained from a man aged 18 to 29 in good health. Some clones in this sample may be carry-over from other donors' samples. The CDR3 sequence: CAIRRLSGMNTEAFF. In DNA, the CDR3 is TGTGCCATCCGCCGGCTGTCGGGGATGAACACTGAAGCTTTCTTT. Variable domain in full (rest from reference TRBV28 and TRBJ1-1): DVKVTQSSRYLVKRTGEKVFLECVQDMDHENMFWYRQDPGLGLRLIYFSYDVKMKEKGDIPEGYSVSREKKERFSLILESASTNQTSMYLCAIRRLSGMNTEAFFGQGTRLTVV.